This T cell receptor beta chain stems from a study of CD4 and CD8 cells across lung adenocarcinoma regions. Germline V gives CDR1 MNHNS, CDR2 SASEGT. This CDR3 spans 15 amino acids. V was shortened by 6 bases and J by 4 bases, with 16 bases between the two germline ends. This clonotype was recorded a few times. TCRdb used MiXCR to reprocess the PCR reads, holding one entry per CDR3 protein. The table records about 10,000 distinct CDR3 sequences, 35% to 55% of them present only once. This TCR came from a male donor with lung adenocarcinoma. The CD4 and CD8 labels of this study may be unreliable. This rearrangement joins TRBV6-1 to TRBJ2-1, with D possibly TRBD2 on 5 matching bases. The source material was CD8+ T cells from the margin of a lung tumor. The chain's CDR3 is CASRLRPGSYNEQFF. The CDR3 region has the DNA TGTGCCAGCAGACTCAGACCGGGGAGTTACAATGAGCAGTTCTTC.